The entry below gives a single T cell receptor (beta chain) sequence along with its context. Its antigen remains undetermined. Nothing much larger sits one base from this clone, and base qualities are not available. Sequencing was performed on an Illumina NovaSeq 6000. cDNA libraries for TCRalpha and TCRbeta were prepared by 5'RACE using constant-segment primers, with sample barcodes and unique molecular identifiers added. RNA was extracted from every sample with Trizol reagent. Amplification of the libraries took two PCR steps, and the second step added a second sample barcode plus Illumina TruSeq adapters. The libraries were sequenced on an Illumina NovaSeq using 2 x 150 bp paired-end reads. The authors' pipeline ran thus. Reads were demultiplexed and collapsed into UMI-guided consensus sequences with migec v1.2.7. Using mixcr v2.1.11, UMI consensuses were aligned to TRA and TRB V and J templates and then assembled into clonotypes. Expanded or contracted clonotypes were those called significant by both edgeR and NoisET, with noise models trained on biological replicates. For edgeR calls, a false discovery rate-adjusted p below 0.01 and a log2 fold-change threshold of 1 were applied. As an exploratory analysis of dynamics, max-normalized trajectories of the 1000 most abundant clonotypes were examined by PCA with hierarchical clustering. The CD4 or CD8 phenotype of responding clones was assigned using the separately sequenced CD4+ and CD8+ repertoires. TCRdb reprocessed the public reads (quality trimming at Q25 with fastp, clone calling with MiXCR) and kept in-frame beta chains. Entries are consolidated by CDR3 protein sequence, retaining the most common genes and DNA. These V and J calls rely on TCRdb rather than the paper's analysis. For this sample there are approximately 400,000 distinct CDR3 sequences; approximately 24% appear just once. The top ten clones comprise 8.8% of the sample.

This entry comes from a study of T-cell memory formation after mild COVID-19 (dated by TCRdb to the early 2020s). Describing the broader study: Most TCR sequence clusters were specific to one of the two donors. In two donors, T-cell clones that expanded and contracted after mild COVID-19 were followed by sequencing TCRalpha and TCRbeta repertoires longitudinally. Two young, previously healthy adult volunteers made up the cohort, one male and one female.

The CDR3 runs 14 amino acids, cysteine and phenylalanine included. The retained sequence is limited to the CDR3, 42 bases, with the frame set at the first base. Trimming at the junction amounts to 6 bases on V and 1 base on J, and the germline ends lie 10 bases apart. CDR1 and CDR2 were assigned from the germline V gene as MGHRA and YSYEKL. PBMCs were isolated by Ficoll-Paque density gradient centrifugation. Overall study results and their limits: Contracting CD4+ clones were located mainly in the CM and EM memory subsets, whereas CD8+ clones were found to be enriched in EMRA. Clones contracting from day 15 to 85 had balanced CD4/CD8 phenotypes, while a second wave expanding from day 15 to 37 was biased towards CD4+. SARS-CoV-2 specificity of the second-wave clones peaking on day 37 was not confirmed. The detection of some responding clones in pre-infection memory suggests that pre-existing cross-reactive memory T cells joined the SARS-CoV-2 response. The study covered only a couple of mild cases, and larger cohorts including severe cases with pre-infection samples were considered necessary.

The source material was PBMCs or a T cell subset sorted from them (not recorded which). Recombination joined TRBV4-1 with TRBJ1-5; matching of 6 bases hints at TRBD1 as the D gene. This sequence was found in an adult woman who had mild COVID-19 (a few samples of this study predate the infection). The sample titles of this study are shuffled in the database, so cell type and time point are left out; the donor was told from shared clones. The DNA is as follows: TGCGCCAGCAGGGGGGCCGGCAGCAATCAGCCCCAGCATTTT. Translation gives CASRGAGSNQPQHF.